This T cell receptor (beta chain) was found in a study of blood T cell repertoires in COVID-19. Across the study: Italy, Spain and the United States were the sources of the convalescent and acute COVID-19 samples. PBMCs, B-cell-depleted T cells, or T cells were the source of the cDNA or gDNA that made up the material.

With V trimmed by 6 bases and J by 6 bases, 7 bases remained unmatched. The CDR3 totals 13 residues. Germline V gene lookup returns CDR1 MDHEN and CDR2 SYDVKM. In the original workflow: The assay estimated nucleated cells by amplifying reference gene primers. Profiling relied on immunoSEQ multiplex PCR, and the TCRdb table lists in-frame clones only, not all of them. V, J and clone size are taken as reported in that table, and D and trimming were inferred from the DNA itself. Of 100,000 to 150,000 clones in the sample, 75% to 85% are singletons; the top ten hold roughly 35%. Sequenced input: peripheral blood. The chain has TRBV28 and TRBJ2-7; 8 nucleotides align to TRBD1. The receptor comes from a man aged 40-55 years with active or convalescent COVID-19. CDR3 residues: CASRSGTGIEQYF. For the CDR3, the DNA is TGTGCCAGCAGGTCCGGGACAGGTATCGAGCAGTACTTC.